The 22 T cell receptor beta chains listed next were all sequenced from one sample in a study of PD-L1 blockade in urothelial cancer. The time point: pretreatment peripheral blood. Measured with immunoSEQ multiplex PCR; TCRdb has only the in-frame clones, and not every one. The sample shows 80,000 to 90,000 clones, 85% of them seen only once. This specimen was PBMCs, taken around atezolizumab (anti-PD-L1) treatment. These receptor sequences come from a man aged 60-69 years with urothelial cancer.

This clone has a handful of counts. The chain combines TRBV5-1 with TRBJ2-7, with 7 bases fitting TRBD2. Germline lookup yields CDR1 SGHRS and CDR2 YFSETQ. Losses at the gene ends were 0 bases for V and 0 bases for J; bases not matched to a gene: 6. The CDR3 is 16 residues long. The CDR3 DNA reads TGCGCCAGCAGCTTGGAGGGGAGGGGTTTCTCCTACGAGCAGTACTTC. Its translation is CASSLEGRGFSYEQYF.

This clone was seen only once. The CDR3 bases are TGTGCCAGCAGCTCAGTGCAGGGCGGGGAGCTGTTTTTT. Amino acid sequence: CASSSVQGGELFF. The chain carries TRBV11-3 and TRBJ2-2, with D maybe TRBD1 (5 bases). Germline-derived CDR1 and CDR2 are SGHNT and YENEEA. Trimming stripped 4 bases from V and 7 bases from J, with 10 bases between. This CDR3 is built from 13 residues.

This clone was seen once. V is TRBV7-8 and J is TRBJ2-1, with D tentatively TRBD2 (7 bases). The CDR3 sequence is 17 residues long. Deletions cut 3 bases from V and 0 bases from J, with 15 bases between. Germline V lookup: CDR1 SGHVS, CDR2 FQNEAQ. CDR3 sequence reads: CASSLRGGSSSYNEQFF. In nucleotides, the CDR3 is TGTGCCAGCAGCTTGAGGGGGGGCTCCAGCTCCTACAATGAGCAGTTCTTC.

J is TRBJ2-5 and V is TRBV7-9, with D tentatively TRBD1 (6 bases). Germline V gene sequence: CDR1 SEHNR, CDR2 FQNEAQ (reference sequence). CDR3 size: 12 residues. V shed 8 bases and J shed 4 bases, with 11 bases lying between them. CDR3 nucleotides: TGTGCCAGCCGGACAGTTCCAGAGACCCAGTACTTC. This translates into CASRTVPETQYF. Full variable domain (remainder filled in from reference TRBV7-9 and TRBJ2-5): DTGVSQNPRHKITKRGQNVTFRCDPISEHNRLYWYRQTLGQGPEFLTYFQNEAQLEKSRLLSDRFSAERPKGSFSTLEIQRTEQGDSAMYLCASRTVPETQYFGPGTRLLVL.

The CDR3 bases are TGTGCCAGCAGTAACTCCCCGGGGTTTCAAGGTCAGCCCCAGCATTTT. Its translation is CASSNSPGFQGQPQHF. The genes are TRBV7-9 and TRBJ1-5; D uncertain. CDR1 and CDR2 from the germline V gene are SEHNR and FQNEAQ (reference sequence). CDR3 length equals 16 residues. V lost 6 bases, J lost 6 bases, and 21 bases lay in between.

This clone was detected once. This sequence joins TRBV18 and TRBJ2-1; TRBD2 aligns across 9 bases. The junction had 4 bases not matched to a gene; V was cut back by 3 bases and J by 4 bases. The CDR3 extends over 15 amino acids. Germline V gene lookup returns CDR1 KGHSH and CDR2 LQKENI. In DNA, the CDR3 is TGTGCCAGCTCACCTCTAGCGGGGACTTACAATGAGCAGTTCTTC. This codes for CASSPLAGTYNEQFF. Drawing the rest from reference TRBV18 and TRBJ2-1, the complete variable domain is NAGVMQNPRHLVRRRGQEARLRCSPMKGHSHVYWYRQLPEEGLKFMVYLQKENIIDESGMPKERFSAEFPKEGPSILRIQQVVRGDSAAYFCASSPLAGTYNEQFFGPGTRLTVL.

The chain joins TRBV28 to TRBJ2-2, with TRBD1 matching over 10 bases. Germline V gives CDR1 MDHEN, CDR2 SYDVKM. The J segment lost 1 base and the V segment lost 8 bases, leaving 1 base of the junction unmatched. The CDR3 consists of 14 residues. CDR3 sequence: CASRTGGNTGELFF. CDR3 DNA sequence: TGTGCCAGCCGGACAGGGGGGAACACCGGGGAGCTGTTTTTT.

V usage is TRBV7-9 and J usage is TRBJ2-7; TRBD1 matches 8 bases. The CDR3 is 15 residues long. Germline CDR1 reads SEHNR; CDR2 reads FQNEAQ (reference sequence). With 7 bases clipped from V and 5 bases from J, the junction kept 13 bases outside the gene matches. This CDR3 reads CASKGSPDRVDEQYF. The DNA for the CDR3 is TGTGCCAGCAAAGGGAGTCCGGACAGGGTAGACGAGCAGTACTTC.

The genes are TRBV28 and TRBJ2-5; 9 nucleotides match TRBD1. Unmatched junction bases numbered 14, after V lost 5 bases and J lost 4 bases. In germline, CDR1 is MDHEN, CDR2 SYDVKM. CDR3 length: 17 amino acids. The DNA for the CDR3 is TGTGCCAGCAGTCAGGACAGGGGCGCGGGGATACGAGAGACCCAGTACTTC. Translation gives CASSQDRGAGIRETQYF.

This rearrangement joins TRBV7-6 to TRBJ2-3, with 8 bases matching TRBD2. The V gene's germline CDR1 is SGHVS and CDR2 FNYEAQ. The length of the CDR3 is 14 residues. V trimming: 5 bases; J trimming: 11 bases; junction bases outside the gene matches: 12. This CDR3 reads CASSQGGSGSVQYF. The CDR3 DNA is TGTGCCAGCAGCCAGGGTGGAAGCGGGAGTGTGCAGTATTTT.

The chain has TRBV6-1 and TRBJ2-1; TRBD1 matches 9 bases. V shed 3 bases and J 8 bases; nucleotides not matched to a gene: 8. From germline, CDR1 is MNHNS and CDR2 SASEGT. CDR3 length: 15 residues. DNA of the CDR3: TGTGCCAGCAGTGATAGGAGGGACAGGGCCCATGAGCAGTTCTTC. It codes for CASSDRRDRAHEQFF.

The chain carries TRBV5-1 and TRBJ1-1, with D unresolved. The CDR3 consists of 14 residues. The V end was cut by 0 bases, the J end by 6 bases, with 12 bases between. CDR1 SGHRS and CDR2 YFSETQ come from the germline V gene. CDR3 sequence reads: CASSLVVHPAEAFF. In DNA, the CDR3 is TGCGCCAGCAGCTTGGTGGTCCATCCGGCTGAAGCTTTCTTT. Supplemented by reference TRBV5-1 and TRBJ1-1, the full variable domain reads KAGVTQTPRYLIKTRGQQVTLSCSPISGHRSVSWYQQTPGQGLQFLFEYFSETQRNKGNFPGRFSGRQFSNSRSEMNVSTLELGDSALYLCASSLVVHPAEAFFGQGTRLTVV.

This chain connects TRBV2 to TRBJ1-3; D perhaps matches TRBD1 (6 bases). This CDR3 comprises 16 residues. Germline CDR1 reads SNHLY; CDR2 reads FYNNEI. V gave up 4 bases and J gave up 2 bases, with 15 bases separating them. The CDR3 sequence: CASSGGGGGPGNTIYF. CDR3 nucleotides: TGTGCCAGCAGTGGAGGTGGGGGGGGCCCTGGAAACACCATATATTTT. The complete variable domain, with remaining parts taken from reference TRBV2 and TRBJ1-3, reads EPEVTQTPSHQVTQMGQEVILRCVPISNHLYFYWYRQILGQKVEFLVSFYNNEISEKSEIFDDQFSVERPDGSNFTLKIRSTKLEDSAMYFCASSGGGGGPGNTIYFGEGSWLTVV.

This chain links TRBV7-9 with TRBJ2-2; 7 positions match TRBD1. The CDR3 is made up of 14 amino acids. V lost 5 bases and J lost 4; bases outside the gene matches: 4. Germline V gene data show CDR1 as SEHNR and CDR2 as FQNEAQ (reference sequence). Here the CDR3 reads CASSATGVTGELFF. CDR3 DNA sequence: TGTGCCAGCAGCGCAACAGGGGTCACCGGGGAGCTGTTTTTT.

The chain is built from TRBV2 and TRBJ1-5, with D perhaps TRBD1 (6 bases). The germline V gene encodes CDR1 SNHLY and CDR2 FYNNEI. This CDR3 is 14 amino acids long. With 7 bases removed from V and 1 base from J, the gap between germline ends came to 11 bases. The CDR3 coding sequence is TGTGCCAGCACGGAACAGGGAAGCAATCAGCCCCAGCATTTT. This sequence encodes CASTEQGSNQPQHF.

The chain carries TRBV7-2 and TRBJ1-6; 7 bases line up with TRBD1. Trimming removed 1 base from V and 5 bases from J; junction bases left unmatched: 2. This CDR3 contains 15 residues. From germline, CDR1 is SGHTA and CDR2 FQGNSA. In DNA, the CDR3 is TGTGCCAGCAGCTTAGTGGGACAGAATAATTCACCCCTCCACTTT. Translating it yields CASSLVGQNNSPLHF.

The CDR3 reads CASSFGHEQYF. The CDR3 bases are TGTGCCAGCAGTTTTGGCCACGAGCAGTACTTC. The gene calls are TRBV27 and TRBJ2-7; D not resolved. Germline CDR1 is MNHEY and CDR2 is SMNVEV (reference sequence). Deletions cut 3 bases from V and 5 bases from J, with 5 bases between. This CDR3 has 11 residues.

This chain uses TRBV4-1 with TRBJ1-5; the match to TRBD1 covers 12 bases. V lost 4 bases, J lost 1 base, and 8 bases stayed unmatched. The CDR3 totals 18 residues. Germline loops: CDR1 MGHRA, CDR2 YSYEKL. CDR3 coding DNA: TGCGCCAGCAGCCGGGAACCGGGACAGGGGGCGAGCAATCAGCCCCAGCATTTT. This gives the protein CASSREPGQGASNQPQHF.

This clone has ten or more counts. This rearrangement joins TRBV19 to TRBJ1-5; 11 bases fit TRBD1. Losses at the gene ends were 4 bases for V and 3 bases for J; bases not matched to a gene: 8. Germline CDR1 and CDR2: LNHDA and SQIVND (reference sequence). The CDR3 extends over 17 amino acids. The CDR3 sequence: CASSSLGQGANNQPQHF. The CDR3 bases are TGTGCCAGTAGTAGCCTCGGACAGGGGGCAAACAATCAGCCCCAGCATTTT. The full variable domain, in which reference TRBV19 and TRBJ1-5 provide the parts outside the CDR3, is DGGITQSPKYLFRKEGQNVTLSCEQNLNHDAMYWYRQDPGQGLRLIYYSQIVNDFQKGDIAEGYSVSREKKESFPLTVTSAQKNPTAFYLCASSSLGQGANNQPQHFGDGTRLSIL.

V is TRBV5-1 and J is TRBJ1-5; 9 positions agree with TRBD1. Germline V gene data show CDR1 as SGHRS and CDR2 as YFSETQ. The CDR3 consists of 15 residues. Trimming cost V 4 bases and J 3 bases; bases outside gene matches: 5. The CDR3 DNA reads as TGCGCCAGCAGCACCGGGACAGGGTCCAATCAGCCCCAGCATTTT. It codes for CASSTGTGSNQPQHF.

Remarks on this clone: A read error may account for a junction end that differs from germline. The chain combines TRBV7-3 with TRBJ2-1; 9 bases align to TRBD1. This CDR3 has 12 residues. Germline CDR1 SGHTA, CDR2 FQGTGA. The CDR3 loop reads CASSPTGGKLVF. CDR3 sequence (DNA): TGTGCCAGCAGCCCCACAGGGGGCAAGTTAGTCTTC. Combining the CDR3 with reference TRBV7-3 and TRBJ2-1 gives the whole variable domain GAGVSQTPSNKVTEKGKYVELRCDPISGHTALYWYRQSLGQGPEFLIYFQGTGAADDSGLPNDRFFAVRPEGSVSTLKIQRTERGDSAVYLCASSPTGGKLVFGPGTRLTVL.

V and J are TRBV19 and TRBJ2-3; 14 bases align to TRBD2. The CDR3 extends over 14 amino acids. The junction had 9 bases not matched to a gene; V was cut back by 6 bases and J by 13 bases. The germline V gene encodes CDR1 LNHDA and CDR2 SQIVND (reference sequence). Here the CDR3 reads CASRETSGGAPKYF. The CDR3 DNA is TGTGCCAGTAGGGAGACTAGCGGGGGGGCCCCCAAGTATTTT. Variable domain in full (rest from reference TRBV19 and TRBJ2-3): DGGITQSPKYLFRKEGQNVTLSCEQNLNHDAMYWYRQDPGQGLRLIYYSQIVNDFQKGDIAEGYSVSREKKESFPLTVTSAQKNPTAFYLCASRETSGGAPKYFGPGTRLTVL.